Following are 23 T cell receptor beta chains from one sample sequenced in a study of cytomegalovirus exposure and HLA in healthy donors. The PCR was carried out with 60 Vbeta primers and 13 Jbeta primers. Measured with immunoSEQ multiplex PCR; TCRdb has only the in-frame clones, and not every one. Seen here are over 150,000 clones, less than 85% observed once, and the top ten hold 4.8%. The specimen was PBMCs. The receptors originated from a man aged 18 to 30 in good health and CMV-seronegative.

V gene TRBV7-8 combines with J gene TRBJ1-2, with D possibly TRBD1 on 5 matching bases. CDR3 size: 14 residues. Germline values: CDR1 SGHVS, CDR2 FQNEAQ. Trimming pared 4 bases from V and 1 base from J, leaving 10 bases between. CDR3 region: CASSSEQVNYGYTF. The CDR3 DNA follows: TGTGCCAGCAGCTCGGAACAGGTTAACTATGGCTACACCTTC. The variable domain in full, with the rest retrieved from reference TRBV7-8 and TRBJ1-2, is GAGVSQSPRYKVAKRGQDVALRCDPISGHVSLFWYQQALGQGPEFLTYFQNEAQLDKSGLPSDRFFAERPEGSVSTLKIQRTQQEDSAVYLCASSSEQVNYGYTFGSGTRLTVV.

DNA of the CDR3: TGTGCCAGCAGAGCTACCCCCGGGGAAAACACTGAAGCTTTCTTT. This translates into CASRATPGENTEAFF. This rearrangement joins TRBV9 to TRBJ1-1; D is uncertain. V lost 5 bases to trimming and J lost 2 bases, with 16 bases between them. The CDR3 is made up of 15 amino acids. Germline CDR1 and CDR2: SGDLS and YYNGEE.

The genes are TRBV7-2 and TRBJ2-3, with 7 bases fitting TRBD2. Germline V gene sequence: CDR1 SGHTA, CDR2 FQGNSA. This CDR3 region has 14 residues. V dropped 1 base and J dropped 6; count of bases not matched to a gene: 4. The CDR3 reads CASSLGDGRDTQYF. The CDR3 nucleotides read TGTGCCAGCAGCTTAGGGGACGGGAGGGATACGCAGTATTTT.

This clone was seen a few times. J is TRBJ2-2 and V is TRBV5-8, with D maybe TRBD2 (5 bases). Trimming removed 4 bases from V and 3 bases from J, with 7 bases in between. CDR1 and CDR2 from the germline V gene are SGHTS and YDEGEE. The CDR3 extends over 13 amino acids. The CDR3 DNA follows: TGTGCCAGCAGCACGGGGTACACCGGGGAGCTGTTTTTT. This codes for CASSTGYTGELFF.

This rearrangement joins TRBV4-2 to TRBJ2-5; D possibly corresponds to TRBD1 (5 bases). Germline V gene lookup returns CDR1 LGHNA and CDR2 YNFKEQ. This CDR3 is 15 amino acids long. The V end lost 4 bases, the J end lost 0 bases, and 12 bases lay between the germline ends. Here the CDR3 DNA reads TGTGCCAGCAGCCCCGCCCAGACAGACCAAGAGACCCAGTACTTC. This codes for CASSPAQTDQETQYF.

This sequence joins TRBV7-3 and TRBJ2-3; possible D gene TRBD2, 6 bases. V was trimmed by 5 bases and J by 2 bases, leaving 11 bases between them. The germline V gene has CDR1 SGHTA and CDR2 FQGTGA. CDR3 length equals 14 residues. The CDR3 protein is CASSRLGTTDTQYF. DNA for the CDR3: TGTGCCAGCAGCCGACTAGGAACCACAGATACGCAGTATTTT. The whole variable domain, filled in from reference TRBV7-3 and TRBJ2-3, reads GAGVSQTPSNKVTEKGKYVELRCDPISGHTALYWYRQSLGQGPEFLIYFQGTGAADDSGLPNDRFFAVRPEGSVSTLKIQRTERGDSAVYLCASSRLGTTDTQYFGPGTRLTVL.

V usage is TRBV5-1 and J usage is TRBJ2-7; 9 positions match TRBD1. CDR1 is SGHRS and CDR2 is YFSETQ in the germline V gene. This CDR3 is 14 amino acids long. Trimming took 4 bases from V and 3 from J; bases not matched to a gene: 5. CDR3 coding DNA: TGCGCCAGCAGCGGGACAGGGTTAATCTACGAGCAGTACTTC. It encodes CASSGTGLIYEQYF.

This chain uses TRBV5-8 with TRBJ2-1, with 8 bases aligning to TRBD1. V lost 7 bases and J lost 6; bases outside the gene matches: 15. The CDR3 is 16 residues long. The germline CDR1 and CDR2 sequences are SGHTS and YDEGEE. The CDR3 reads CASPLIDQGAGNEQFF. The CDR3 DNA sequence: TGTGCCAGCCCCCTGATCGATCAGGGGGCAGGCAATGAGCAGTTCTTC.

The chain's CDR3 is CASSLAPGGQPQHF. CDR3 sequence (DNA): TGTGCCAGCAGCTTGGCCCCCGGCGGTCAGCCCCAGCATTTT. The J gene is TRBJ1-5, the V gene TRBV5-6; D is uncertain. V lost 0 bases, J lost 6 bases, and 10 bases lay in between. Germline V CDR1 and CDR2: SGHDT, YYEEEE. The CDR3 extends over 14 amino acids.

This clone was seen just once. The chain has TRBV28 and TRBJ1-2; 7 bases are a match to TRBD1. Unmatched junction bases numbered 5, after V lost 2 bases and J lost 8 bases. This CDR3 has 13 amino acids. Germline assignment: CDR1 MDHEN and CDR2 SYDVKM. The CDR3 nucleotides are TGTGCCAGCAGTTTAGGGCAGGGGGTAGGCTACACCTTC. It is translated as CASSLGQGVGYTF.

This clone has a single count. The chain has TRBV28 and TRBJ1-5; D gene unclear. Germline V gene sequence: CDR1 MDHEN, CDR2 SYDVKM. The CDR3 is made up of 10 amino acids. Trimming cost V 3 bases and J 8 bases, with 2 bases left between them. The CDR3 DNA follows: TGTGCCAGCAGTTTTAAGCCCCAGCATTTT. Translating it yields CASSFKPQHF. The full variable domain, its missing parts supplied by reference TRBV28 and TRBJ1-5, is DVKVTQSSRYLVKRTGEKVFLECVQDMDHENMFWYRQDPGLGLRLIYFSYDVKMKEKGDIPEGYSVSREKKERFSLILESASTNQTSMYLCASSFKPQHFGDGTRLSIL.

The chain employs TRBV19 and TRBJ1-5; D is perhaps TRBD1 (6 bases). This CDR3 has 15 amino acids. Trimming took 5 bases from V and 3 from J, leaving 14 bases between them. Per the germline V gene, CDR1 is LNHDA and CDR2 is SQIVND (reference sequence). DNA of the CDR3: TGTGCCAGTAGTGCAACAGGGAACGCCAATCAGCCCCAGCATTTT. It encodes CASSATGNANQPQHF. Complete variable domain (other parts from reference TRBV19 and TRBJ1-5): DGGITQSPKYLFRKEGQNVTLSCEQNLNHDAMYWYRQDPGQGLRLIYYSQIVNDFQKGDIAEGYSVSREKKESFPLTVTSAQKNPTAFYLCASSATGNANQPQHFGDGTRLSIL.

CDR3 nucleotide sequence: TGTGCCAGTAGCGGGGTGAACACCGGGGAGCTGTTTTTT. Encoded protein: CASSGVNTGELFF. V gene TRBV19 combines with J gene TRBJ2-2; D possibly corresponds to TRBD2 (5 bases). Trimming took off 6 bases at V and 1 base at J, with 6 bases between the two ends. Germline V lookup: CDR1 LNHDA, CDR2 SQIVND (reference sequence). This CDR3 has 13 residues.

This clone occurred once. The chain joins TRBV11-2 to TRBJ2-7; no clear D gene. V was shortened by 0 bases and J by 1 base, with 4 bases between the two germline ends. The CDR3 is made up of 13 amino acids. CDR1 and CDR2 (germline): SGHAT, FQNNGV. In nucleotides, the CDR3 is TGTGCCAGCAGCTTAGAACATTCCTACGAGCAGTACTTC. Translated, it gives CASSLEHSYEQYF.

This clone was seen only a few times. The CDR3 DNA sequence: TGTGCCAGTAGGGGGCTCAGGACACCACATGGCTACACCTTC. Protein product: CASRGLRTPHGYTF. The chain links TRBV19 to TRBJ1-2, with a weak D call TRBD1 (5 bases). The CDR3 runs to 14 residues. Germline V gene sequence: CDR1 LNHDA, CDR2 SQIVND (reference sequence). Trimming left V 6 bases short and J 6 bases short, with 17 bases between.

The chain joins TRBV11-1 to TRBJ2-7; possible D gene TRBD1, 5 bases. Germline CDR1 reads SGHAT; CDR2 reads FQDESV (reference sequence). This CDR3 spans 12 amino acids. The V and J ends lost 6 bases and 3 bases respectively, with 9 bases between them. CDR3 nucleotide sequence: TGTGCCAGCAGTCCCCAGGGCTACGAGCAGTACTTC. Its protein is CASSPQGYEQYF.

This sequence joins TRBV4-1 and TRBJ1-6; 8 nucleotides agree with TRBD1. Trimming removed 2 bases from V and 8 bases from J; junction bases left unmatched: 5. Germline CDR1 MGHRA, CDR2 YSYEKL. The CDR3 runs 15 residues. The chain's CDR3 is CASSQIDRGDSPLHF. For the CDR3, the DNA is TGCGCCAGCAGCCAAATCGACAGGGGAGATTCACCCCTCCACTTT.

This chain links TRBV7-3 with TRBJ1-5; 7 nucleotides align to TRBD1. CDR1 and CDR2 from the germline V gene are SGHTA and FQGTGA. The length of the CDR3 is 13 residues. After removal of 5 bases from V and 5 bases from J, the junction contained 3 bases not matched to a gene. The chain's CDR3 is CASSPDRDQPQHF. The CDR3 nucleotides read TGTGCCAGCAGCCCTGACAGGGATCAGCCCCAGCATTTT.

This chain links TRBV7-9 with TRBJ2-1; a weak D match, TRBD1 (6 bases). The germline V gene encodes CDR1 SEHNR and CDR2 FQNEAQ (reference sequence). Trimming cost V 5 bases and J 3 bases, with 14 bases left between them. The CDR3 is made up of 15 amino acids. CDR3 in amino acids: CASSLQDSYYNEQFF. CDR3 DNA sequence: TGTGCCAGCAGCCTACAGGACAGCTACTACAATGAGCAGTTCTTC. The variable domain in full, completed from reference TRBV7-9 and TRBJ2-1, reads DTGVSQNPRHKITKRGQNVTFRCDPISEHNRLYWYRQTLGQGPEFLTYFQNEAQLEKSRLLSDRFSAERPKGSFSTLEIQRTEQGDSAMYLCASSLQDSYYNEQFFGPGTRLTVL.

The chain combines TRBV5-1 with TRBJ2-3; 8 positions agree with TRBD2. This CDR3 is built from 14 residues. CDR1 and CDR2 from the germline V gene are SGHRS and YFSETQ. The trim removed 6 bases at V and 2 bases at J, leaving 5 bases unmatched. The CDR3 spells CASTLGRVTDTQYF. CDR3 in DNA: TGCGCCAGCACCCTCGGGAGGGTCACAGATACGCAGTATTTT. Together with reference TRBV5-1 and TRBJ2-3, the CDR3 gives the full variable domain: KAGVTQTPRYLIKTRGQQVTLSCSPISGHRSVSWYQQTPGQGLQFLFEYFSETQRNKGNFPGRFSGRQFSNSRSEMNVSTLELGDSALYLCASTLGRVTDTQYFGPGTRLTVL.

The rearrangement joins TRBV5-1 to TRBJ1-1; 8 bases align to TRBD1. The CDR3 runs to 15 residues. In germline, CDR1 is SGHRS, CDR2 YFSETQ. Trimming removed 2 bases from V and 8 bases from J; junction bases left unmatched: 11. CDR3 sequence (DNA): TGCGCCAGCAGCTTAAAAGGACAGGGATCATCGGAAGCTTTCTTT. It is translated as CASSLKGQGSSEAFF.

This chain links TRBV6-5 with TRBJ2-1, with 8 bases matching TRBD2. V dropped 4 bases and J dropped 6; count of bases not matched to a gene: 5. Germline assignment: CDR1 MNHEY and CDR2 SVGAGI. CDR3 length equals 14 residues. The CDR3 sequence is CASSWTSSANEQFF. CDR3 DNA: TGTGCCAGCAGTTGGACTAGCTCCGCCAATGAGCAGTTCTTC.

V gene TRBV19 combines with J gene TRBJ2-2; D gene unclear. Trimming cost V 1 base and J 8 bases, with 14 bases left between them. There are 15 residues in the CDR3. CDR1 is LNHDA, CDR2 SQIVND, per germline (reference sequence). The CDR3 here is CASSIVLVLPGELFF. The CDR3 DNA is TGTGCCAGTAGTATAGTGCTAGTGTTACCTGGGGAGCTGTTTTTT.